The 2 T cell receptor beta chains reported below all come from one sample, sequenced in a study of blood T cell repertoires in COVID-19. Sequencing used immunoSEQ multiplex PCR; TCRdb keeps in-frame clones, though not all of them. The repertoire includes under 85,000 clones, about 80% of them detected once, and roughly 10% sits in the top ten. Input material: peripheral blood. The receptors were sampled from a man between 45 and 60 years old with acute or convalescent COVID-19.

The V and J genes are TRBV9 and TRBJ1-2, with a weak D call TRBD1 (6 bases). The CDR3 is 15 residues long. Between the trimmed V and J ends, which lost 4 bases and 2 bases, there was a span of 15 bases. The germline V gene has CDR1 SGDLS and CDR2 YYNGEE. In nucleotides, the CDR3 is TGTGCCAGCAGCCCAAGGACAGCCGCGAACTATGGCTACACCTTC. Translating gives CASSPRTAANYGYTF.

This clone came up a few times. The chain is built from TRBV13 and TRBJ2-1, with a possible D match to TRBD1 (5 bases). The CDR3 is 15 residues long. Germline CDR1 reads PRHDT; CDR2 reads FYEKMQ (reference sequence). V lost 5 bases and J 3 bases, leaving 14 bases between the germline ends. As DNA, the CDR3 is TGTGCCAGCAGCCCTCCCAGGGCGAGCTACAATGAGCAGTTCTTC. Protein sequence: CASSPPRASYNEQFF.